This passage covers 32 T cell receptor beta chains from one sample sequenced in a study of cytomegalovirus exposure and HLA in healthy donors. PCR primers comprised 60 Vbeta and 13 Jbeta primers. Sequenced by immunoSEQ multiplex PCR; TCRdb stores in-frame clones only, minus some. The sample records 150,000 to 200,000 clones, 73% being singletons. The sample was PBMCs. These receptors all stem from a young woman in good health and CMV-seronegative.

The gene calls are TRBV7-2 and TRBJ2-7, with TRBD2 identical over 10 bases. The CDR3 loop spans 16 amino acids. Trimming cost V 3 bases and J 4 bases; bases outside gene matches: 9. Germline values: CDR1 SGHTA, CDR2 FQGNSA. The CDR3 region has the DNA TGTGCCAGCAGCTTCGCACTAGCGGGACGCCGTTACGAGCAGTACTTC. As protein: CASSFALAGRRYEQYF.

The gene calls are TRBV30 and TRBJ2-5, with 7 bases fitting TRBD2. The germline gives CDR1 GTSNPN, CDR2 SVGIG (reference sequence). With V trimmed by 2 bases and J by 0 bases, 12 bases remained unmatched. This CDR3 spans 17 amino acids. CDR3 amino acids: CAWSLGLEKTYQETQYF. CDR3 DNA: TGTGCCTGGAGTCTCGGACTAGAGAAGACGTACCAAGAGACCCAGTACTTC.

V is TRBV5-1 and J is TRBJ1-1; D perhaps matches TRBD1 (6 bases). The CDR3 is made up of 17 amino acids. Germline V gives CDR1 SGHRS, CDR2 YFSETQ. The V and J ends lost 0 bases and 4 bases respectively, with 19 bases between them. The DNA for the CDR3 is TGCGCCAGCAGCTTGGGGGACCACAGGGCCCGGGGCACTGAAGCTTTCTTT. Protein: CASSLGDHRARGTEAFF.

The rearrangement links TRBV20-1 to TRBJ1-1; possible D gene TRBD1, 5 bases. The length of the CDR3 is 11 residues. CDR1 and CDR2 (germline): DFQATT, SNEGSKA (reference sequence). Trimming took off 3 bases at V and 8 bases at J, with 10 bases between the two ends. CDR3 loop: CSASPTVEAFF. The CDR3 nucleotides are TGCAGTGCTAGCCCGACAGTAGAAGCTTTCTTT.

The chain links TRBV9 to TRBJ1-5, with 8 bases lining up with TRBD1. Germline values: CDR1 SGDLS, CDR2 YYNGEE. This CDR3 contains 15 residues. Losses at the gene ends were 4 bases for V and 2 bases for J; bases not matched to a gene: 5. The CDR3 DNA reads TGTGCCAGCAGCATCGGGACAGGCCGCAATCAGCCCCAGCATTTT. It is translated as CASSIGTGRNQPQHF.

This clone was observed a handful of times. The chain joins TRBV11-3 to TRBJ2-3; D is unclear. The germline V gene encodes CDR1 SGHNT and CDR2 YENEEA. Trimming removed 0 bases at V and 4 bases at J, with 8 bases between. The CDR3 loop spans 14 amino acids. The CDR3 DNA reads TGTGCCAGCAGCTTAGATCCCGAGGCAGATACGCAGTATTTT. This gives the protein CASSLDPEADTQYF.

This chain uses TRBV11-2 with TRBJ2-2, with a weak D call TRBD2 (5 bases). The V gene's germline CDR1 is SGHAT and CDR2 FQNNGV. The CDR3 spans 16 residues. Trimming cost V 5 bases and J 5 bases, with 18 bases left between them. In DNA form, the CDR3 reads TGTGCCAGCAGCCTCGGAAAGGGAGTGGAGACCGGGGAGCTGTTTTTT. It yields the protein CASSLGKGVETGELFF. Complete variable domain (other parts from reference TRBV11-2 and TRBJ2-2): EAGVAQSPRYKIIEKRQSVAFWCNPISGHATLYWYQQILGQGPKLLIQFQNNGVVDDSQLPKDRFSAERLKGVDSTLKIQPAKLEDSAVYLCASSLGKGVETGELFFGEGSRLTVL.

The genes are TRBV7-9 and TRBJ2-5; TRBD1 agrees at 9 bases. The last part of the DNA fits TRBJ2-7 better; the J call may be wrong. CDR3 length: 17 amino acids. Per the germline V gene, CDR1 is SEHNR and CDR2 is FQNEAQ (reference sequence). The CDR3, as DNA: TGTGCCAGCAGGTTAAGGGACAGGGCTACGAGGGGCTACGAGCAGTACTTC. Translation gives CASRLRDRATRGYEQYF.

The chain combines TRBV11-2 with TRBJ2-6; D gene unclear. Germline CDR1 SGHAT, CDR2 FQNNGV. This CDR3 contains 15 residues. Trimming took 2 bases from V and 1 from J, leaving 6 bases between them. The CDR3 bases are TGTGCCAGCAGCTTATTCAGATCTGGGGCCAACGTCCTGACTTTC. It codes for CASSLFRSGANVLTF. Filled out from reference TRBV11-2 and TRBJ2-6, the complete variable domain reads EAGVAQSPRYKIIEKRQSVAFWCNPISGHATLYWYQQILGQGPKLLIQFQNNGVVDDSQLPKDRFSAERLKGVDSTLKIQPAKLEDSAVYLCASSLFRSGANVLTFGAGSRLTVL.

This sequence joins TRBV7-9 and TRBJ1-2; 7 bases are a match to TRBD1. The CDR3 extends over 15 amino acids. CDR1 and CDR2 from the germline V gene are SEHNR and FQNEAQ (reference sequence). Trimming took 3 bases from V and 2 from J; bases not matched to a gene: 6. Here the CDR3 DNA reads TGTGCCAGCAGCTTGGGACAGCGATTAAACTATGGCTACACCTTC. It yields the protein CASSLGQRLNYGYTF.

The genes are TRBV11-2 and TRBJ1-1; D perhaps matches TRBD1 (5 bases). The CDR3 totals 14 residues. Trimming took off 2 bases at V and 0 bases at J, with 7 bases between the two ends. CDR1 is SGHAT, CDR2 FQNNGV, per germline. CDR3 residues: CASSLTQVNTEAFF. For the CDR3, the DNA is TGTGCCAGCAGCTTAACACAGGTGAACACTGAAGCTTTCTTT.

This sequence joins TRBV5-1 and TRBJ2-3; D perhaps matches TRBD2 (7 bases). Per germline, CDR1 SGHRS and CDR2 YFSETQ. The CDR3 is made up of 15 amino acids. Trimming removed 4 bases at V and 2 bases at J, with 14 bases between. The chain's CDR3 is CASSGGGGSTDTQYF. In nucleotides, the CDR3 is TGCGCCAGCAGCGGGGGCGGGGGATCCACAGATACGCAGTATTTT.

The CDR3 reads CASSPRRGSTEAFF. DNA for the CDR3: TGTGCCAGCAGCCCAAGGCGGGGGAGCACTGAAGCTTTCTTT. The chain uses TRBV11-2 and TRBJ1-1; a possible D gene is TRBD1 (5 bases). Germline V gene lookup returns CDR1 SGHAT and CDR2 FQNNGV. The V end was cut by 5 bases, the J end by 4 bases, with 14 bases between. This CDR3 comprises 14 residues.

This clone showed up just once. The J gene is TRBJ2-7, the V gene TRBV28; D is perhaps TRBD1 (6 bases). V was shortened by 7 bases and J by 7 bases, with 17 bases between the two germline ends. This CDR3 comprises 13 residues. Germline V gives CDR1 MDHEN, CDR2 SYDVKM. The CDR3 DNA reads as TGTGCCAGCAAAAGGACAGATCTACGAGAGCAGTACTTC. This codes for CASKRTDLREQYF. The complete variable domain, with remaining parts taken from reference TRBV28 and TRBJ2-7, reads DVKVTQSSRYLVKRTGEKVFLECVQDMDHENMFWYRQDPGLGLRLIYFSYDVKMKEKGDIPEGYSVSREKKERFSLILESASTNQTSMYLCASKRTDLREQYFGPGTRLTVT.

This sequence joins TRBV2 and TRBJ2-1, with 14 bases that match TRBD2. Germline V gives CDR1 SNHLY, CDR2 FYNNEI. The V segment lost 0 bases and the J segment 2 bases; nucleotides outside the gene matches: 3. There are 18 residues in the CDR3. CDR3 loop: CASSEAGLAGVAYNEQFF. The CDR3 nucleotides are TGTGCCAGCAGTGAAGCGGGACTAGCGGGAGTGGCCTACAATGAGCAGTTCTTC. The whole variable domain, filled in from reference TRBV2 and TRBJ2-1, reads EPEVTQTPSHQVTQMGQEVILRCVPISNHLYFYWYRQILGQKVEFLVSFYNNEISEKSEIFDDQFSVERPDGSNFTLKIRSTKLEDSAMYFCASSEAGLAGVAYNEQFFGPGTRLTVL.

This clone showed up just once. This chain links TRBV5-1 with TRBJ2-7; TRBD1 is a possible D gene (5 bases). This CDR3 spans 13 amino acids. Trimming shortened V by 3 bases and J by 3 bases, and 10 bases separated the two germline ends. Germline V gene data show CDR1 as SGHRS and CDR2 as YFSETQ. The CDR3 protein is CASSSRQLYEQYF. The CDR3 region has the DNA TGCGCCAGCAGCTCGCGACAGCTCTACGAGCAGTACTTC.

V gene TRBV19 combines with J gene TRBJ2-1, with 16 bases fitting TRBD2. J was trimmed by 4 bases and V by 7 bases; bases with no gene match: 10. Germline loops: CDR1 LNHDA, CDR2 SQIVND (reference sequence). This CDR3 contains 18 residues. The CDR3 DNA follows: TGTGCCAGTAACGACCAGGGACTAGCGGGGGGGCGGTACAATGAGCAGTTCTTC. This translates into CASNDQGLAGGRYNEQFF.

The V gene is TRBV30, the J gene TRBJ2-3; tentative D call: TRBD2 (6 bases). Germline V gene sequence: CDR1 GTSNPN, CDR2 SVGIG (reference sequence). The CDR3 runs 14 residues. V was clipped by 7 bases and J by 0 bases, with 14 bases between them. For the CDR3, the DNA is TGTGCCTCTTCCCGCGGGGCGAGCACAGATACGCAGTATTTT. Its translation is CASSRGASTDTQYF.

This chain connects TRBV19 to TRBJ2-2; 9 bases fit TRBD2. There are 17 residues in the CDR3. In germline, CDR1 is LNHDA, CDR2 SQIVND (reference sequence). V lost 2 bases to trimming and J lost 5 bases; unmatched junction nucleotides: 9. The chain's CDR3 is CASSILSSGSWTGELFF. In DNA form, the CDR3 reads TGTGCCAGTAGTATACTGAGTAGCGGGAGTTGGACCGGGGAGCTGTTTTTT. Looking up the rest from reference TRBV19 and TRBJ2-2 gives the full variable domain: DGGITQSPKYLFRKEGQNVTLSCEQNLNHDAMYWYRQDPGQGLRLIYYSQIVNDFQKGDIAEGYSVSREKKESFPLTVTSAQKNPTAFYLCASSILSSGSWTGELFFGEGSRLTVL.

As for this clone: A junction end diverges from the germline sequence, so it may reflect a read error. The chain uses TRBV7-7 and TRBJ2-1, with 9 positions matching TRBD1. The CDR3 is 15 amino acids. CDR1 and CDR2 from the germline V gene are SSHAT and FNYEAQ (reference sequence). CDR3 sequence (DNA): TGTGCTAGCAGCCCGGGACAGGGAGGGTACAATGAGCAGTTCTTC. It translates to CASSPGQGGYNEQFF. The variable domain in full, with the rest retrieved from reference TRBV7-7 and TRBJ2-1, is GAGVSQSPRYKVTKRGQDVTLRCDPISSHATLYWYQQALGQGPEFLTYFNYEAQPDKSGLPSDRFSAERPEGSISTLTIQRTEQRDSAMYRCASSPGQGGYNEQFFGPGTRLTVL.

The CDR3 loop is CAWSPNSHRGSEQYF. Here the CDR3 DNA reads TGTGCCTGGAGTCCTAATTCCCACAGGGGTAGCGAGCAGTACTTC. V usage is TRBV30 and J usage is TRBJ2-7; TRBD1 aligns across 7 bases. The germline V gene encodes CDR1 GTSNPN and CDR2 SVGIG (reference sequence). Losses at the gene ends were 2 bases for V and 6 bases for J; bases not matched to a gene: 13. There are 15 residues in the CDR3.

The V and J genes are TRBV7-2 and TRBJ1-3; D not resolved. Germline V gene lookup returns CDR1 SGHTA and CDR2 FQGNSA. V was trimmed by 1 base and J by 4 bases, leaving 8 bases between them. The CDR3 has 14 amino acids. The CDR3 reads CASSLDYAGNTIYF. The CDR3 DNA sequence: TGTGCCAGCAGCTTAGACTACGCCGGAAACACCATATATTTT.

This clone was seen a few times. The chain recombines TRBV29-1 with TRBJ2-7; 7 nucleotides align to TRBD1. This CDR3 is 14 amino acids long. Per the germline V gene, CDR1 is SQVTM and CDR2 is ANQGSEA. V lost 4 bases and J lost 4; bases outside the gene matches: 10. The CDR3 nucleotides read TGCAGCGTTGCCGCCGACAGGGAACCTTACGAGCAGTACTTC. Translated, it gives CSVAADREPYEQYF.

Only a few counts were recorded for this clone. CDR3 protein: CASSPGSDEQYF. CDR3 DNA: TGTGCCAGCAGTCCTGGGAGTGACGAGCAGTACTTC. This chain connects TRBV6-6 to TRBJ2-7, with a weak D call TRBD2 (5 bases). CDR1 and CDR2 (germline): MNHNY, SVGAGI (reference sequence). V was pared by 5 bases and J by 5 bases, with 10 bases between. The length of the CDR3 is 12 residues.

About this clone itself: The junction does not match germline at one end; this may be a read error. The J gene is TRBJ2-7, the V gene TRBV6-4; no reliable D call. CDR3 length: 8 residues. CDR1 MRHNA and CDR2 SNTAGT come from the germline V gene. The CDR3 DNA follows: TGTGCCAGCAGTGACTCTCTATTT. Its protein is CASSDSLF.

A single count supports this clone. V usage is TRBV7-9 and J usage is TRBJ1-3, with D possibly being TRBD1 (6 bases). From germline, CDR1 is SEHNR and CDR2 FQNEAQ (reference sequence). CDR3 length equals 16 residues. V was pared by 4 bases and J by 2 bases, with 15 bases between. In DNA, the CDR3 is TGTGCCAGCAGCTCATCAACGACAGGCCCTGGAAACACCATATATTTT. Translated: CASSSSTTGPGNTIYF.

Of note for this clone: Relative to the germline gene, one junction end is altered; a read error may explain this. This CDR3 reads CASSSIAGGYSEQFF. The CDR3 DNA is TGTGCCAGCAGCTCCATAGCGGGGGGGTACAGTGAGCAGTTCTTC. The V call is TRBV7-2, the J call TRBJ2-1; TRBD2 aligns across 11 bases. Germline CDR1 and CDR2: SGHTA and FQGNSA. The CDR3 has 15 residues.

CDR3 region: CASSSRALAANEQFF. In DNA, the CDR3 is TGCGCCAGCAGCTCAAGAGCATTGGCGGCGAATGAGCAGTTCTTC. The gene calls are TRBV5-1 and TRBJ2-1; unclear D gene. CDR3 length equals 15 residues. Germline values: CDR1 SGHRS, CDR2 YFSETQ. V was trimmed by 3 bases and J by 7 bases, leaving 17 bases between them.

CDR3 region: CASSDPSGASTDTQYF. The DNA for the CDR3 is TGTGCCAGCAGTGACCCTAGCGGGGCTAGCACAGATACGCAGTATTTT. The chain couples TRBV2 to TRBJ2-3; 9 bases align to TRBD2. The CDR3 sequence is 16 residues long. In germline, CDR1 is SNHLY, CDR2 FYNNEI. The V segment lost 3 bases and the J segment 0 bases; nucleotides outside the gene matches: 4.

The V call is TRBV7-9, the J call TRBJ1-2, with TRBD1 matching 8 bases. Germline V lookup: CDR1 SEHNR, CDR2 FQNEAQ (reference sequence). The length of the CDR3 is 14 residues. V lost 2 bases and J lost 6; bases outside the gene matches: 5. The CDR3 sequence is CASSLQGAKDGYTF. The CDR3 coding sequence is TGTGCCAGCAGCTTACAGGGGGCTAAGGATGGCTACACCTTC.

This clone has only a few counts. The genes are TRBV5-6 and TRBJ1-6; 8 bases agree with TRBD1. This CDR3 is built from 14 residues. Per the germline V gene, CDR1 is SGHDT and CDR2 is YYEEEE. V shed 4 bases, J shed 6 bases, and the junction held 3 bases outside the gene matches. The CDR3 DNA sequence: TGTGCCAGCAGCGTCGGACAGGGTAATTCACCCCTCCACTTT. It codes for CASSVGQGNSPLHF.

CDR3 bases: TGTGCCAGCAGCTCCCAGGACAGTTCCTACGAGCAGTACTTC. It yields the protein CASSSQDSSYEQYF. V and J are TRBV5-5 and TRBJ2-7; possible D gene TRBD1, 6 bases. The CDR3 runs to 14 residues. With 3 bases removed from V and 1 base from J, the gap between germline ends came to 11 bases. Germline V gene data show CDR1 as SGHKS and CDR2 as YYEKEE (reference sequence).